A selection of T cell receptor beta chains follows, all from one sample in a study of blood T cell repertoires in COVID-19. Generated by immunoSEQ multiplex PCR, the TCRdb table keeps only in-frame clones and is missing some. This table holds about 200,000 clones, approximately 90% found once. Sequencing was done on a sample of peripheral blood. The receptor set was obtained from a middle-aged man with active or convalescent COVID-19. CDR3s include the opening cysteine and the closing phenylalanine or tryptophan. Each record gives: V gene, D gene, clone size, J gene, CDR3 protein, CDR3 DNA. The D gene is left open where the match is weak. A row's size may be missing; if present it is once, few, many or a size class.

TRBV3-1/TRBV3-2,NA,NA,TRBJ1-2,CASSLRDSRGYTF,TGTGCCAGCAGCCTCAGGGATTCGCGAGGCTACACCTTC
TRBV7-7,TRBD2,NA,TRBJ2-1,CASSLRESSYNEQFF,TGTGCCAGCAGCTTGCGGGAGAGCTCCTACAATGAGCAGTTCTTC
TRBV11-2,NA,NA,TRBJ2-5,CASSFSGETQYF,TGTGCCAGCAGCTTTAGCGGCGAGACCCAGTACTTC
TRBV18,TRBD1,NA,TRBJ1-1,CASSPPRTGGRNTEAFF,TGTGCCAGCTCACCACCGCGGACAGGGGGCCGGAACACTGAAGCTTTCTTT
TRBV27,TRBD1,once,TRBJ2-6,CASRSGGDRGRAGANVLTF,TGTGCCAGCCGGTCTGGTGGGGACAGGGGTAGGGCGGGGGCCAACGTCCTGACTTTC
TRBV6-1,TRBD2,NA,TRBJ2-7,CASSEQPGLAGGWEYF,TGTGCCAGCAGTGAACAACCGGGACTAGCGGGAGGGTGGGAGTACTTC
TRBV6-6,TRBD1,NA,TRBJ2-7,CASSRTGVNEQYF,TGTGCCAGCAGCCGGACAGGGGTCAACGAGCAGTACTTC
TRBV19,TRBD1,NA,TRBJ1-1,CASSSGQGQSEAFF,TGTGCCAGTAGTAGCGGACAGGGACAAAGTGAAGCTTTCTTT
TRBV7-9,NA,NA,TRBJ1-6,CASSLEGVWSPLHF,TGTGCCAGCAGCTTAGAAGGGGTTTGGTCACCCCTCCACTTT
TRBV5-1,TRBD2,NA,TRBJ2-3,CASSIGLAGQDTQYF,TGCGCCAGCAGCATAGGACTAGCGGGTCAAGATACGCAGTATTTT
TRBV10-3,TRBD2,NA,TRBJ2-1,CAISGKTSALSYNEQFF,TGTGCCATCAGTGGGAAGACTAGCGCCCTTTCTTACAATGAGCAGTTCTTC
TRBV6-2/TRBV6-3,TRBD1,NA,TRBJ2-3,CASSYPAYGSGQGKTDTQYF,TGTGCCAGCAGTTACCCGGCGTATGGTTCGGGACAGGGTAAAACAGATACGCAGTATTTT
TRBV5-4,NA,NA,TRBJ2-1,CASSLARQSYNEQFF,TGTGCCAGCAGCTTAGCGAGGCAGTCATACAATGAGCAGTTCTTC
TRBV5-1,NA,NA,TRBJ2-7,CASSLDAHAYEQYF,TGCGCCAGCAGCTTGGACGCGCACGCCTACGAGCAGTACTTC
TRBV7-2,TRBD2,NA,TRBJ2-7,CASSRAPSGIYEQYF,TGTGCCAGCAGCCGGGCCCCTAGCGGCATCTACGAGCAGTACTTC
TRBV24-1,TRBD1,NA,TRBJ2-3,CATSEDRPDTQYF,TGTGCCACCAGTGAGGACAGGCCAGATACGCAGTATTTT
TRBV3-1/TRBV3-2,TRBD1,NA,TRBJ1-2,CASSRDRGIGYTF,TGTGCCAGCAGTCGCGACAGGGGGATTGGCTACACCTTC
TRBV19,NA,NA,TRBJ1-1,CASSPHPTALNTEAFF,TGTGCCAGTAGCCCTCATCCGACAGCTTTGAACACTGAAGCTTTCTTT
TRBV12-1,NA,NA,TRBJ2-5,CASSFRGGTQYF,TGTGCCAGCAGCTTTAGGGGAGGGACCCAGTACTTC
TRBV25-1,NA,NA,TRBJ1-1,CASNKQGLGSTEAFF,TGTGCCAGTAATAAACAGGGATTAGGTAGCACTGAAGCTTTCTTT
TRBV7-8,NA,NA,TRBJ1-2,CASSLTVSDYGYTF,TGTGCCAGCAGCTTGACTGTATCCGACTATGGCTACACCTTC
TRBV7-8,NA,NA,TRBJ2-2,CASSLEGGIGELFF,TGTGCCAGCAGCTTAGAAGGAGGAATCGGGGAGCTGTTTTTT
TRBV6-6,NA,NA,TRBJ1-1,CASTLQGWNTEAFF,TGTGCCAGCACCCTACAGGGATGGAACACTGAAGCTTTCTTT
TRBV6-2/TRBV6-3,TRBD1,few,TRBJ1-1,CASSYSGQGWTEAFF,TGTGCCAGCAGTTACTCGGGACAGGGATGGACTGAAGCTTTCTTT
TRBV9,TRBD2,NA,TRBJ2-1,CASSSSGGVLEQFF,TGTGCCAGCAGTTCTAGCGGGGGGGTCTTGGAGCAGTTCTTC
TRBV12-3/TRBV12-4,NA,NA,TRBJ2-2,CASSFGGRVVLFF,TGTGCCAGCAGTTTTGGTGGCAGGGTGGTGCTGTTTTTT
TRBV6-5,TRBD2,NA,TRBJ2-2,CASNPSGGNTGELFF,TGTGCCAGCAATCCTAGCGGAGGGAACACCGGGGAGCTGTTTTTT
TRBV6-2/TRBV6-3,TRBD1,once,TRBJ1-5,CASSRDRRNQPQHF,TGTGCCAGCAGTAGGGACAGGCGCAATCAGCCCCAGCATTTT
TRBV10-3,TRBD1,NA,TRBJ2-2,CAIRAGWTGSSGELFF,TGTGCCATCAGGGCGGGTTGGACAGGGAGTAGCGGGGAGCTGTTTTTT
TRBV5-4,TRBD1,once,TRBJ2-3,CASSWGTGADTQYF,TGTGCCAGCAGCTGGGGGACAGGGGCTGATACGCAGTATTTT
TRBV10-3,TRBD1,NA,TRBJ2-4,CAISDTGTGAKNIQYF,TGTGCCATCAGTGACACCGGGACAGGGGCCAAAAACATTCAGTACTTC
TRBV18,TRBD2,NA,TRBJ2-1,CASSGGLAPEQFF,TGTGCCAGCTCTGGCGGACTAGCCCCTGAGCAGTTCTTC
TRBV28,TRBD2,NA,TRBJ2-7,CASSSGGIYEQYF,TGTGCCAGCAGTTCCGGGGGGATTTACGAGCAGTACTTC
TRBV30,TRBD1,once,TRBJ1-6,CAWSGLGTGRSPLHF,TGTGCCTGGAGTGGGTTAGGGACAGGGCGATCACCCCTCCACTTT
TRBV9,TRBD2,once,TRBJ2-3,CASSERLAGNTDTQYF,TGTGCCAGCAGCGAGAGACTAGCGGGGAACACAGATACGCAGTATTTT
TRBV7-9,NA,NA,TRBJ1-1,CASSLTTGAYTEAFF,TGTGCCAGCAGCTTGACGACAGGAGCTTACACTGAAGCTTTCTTT
TRBV7-9,NA,NA,TRBJ2-1,CASSLSGQMNNEQFF,TGTGCCAGCAGCTTAAGCGGACAGATGAACAATGAGCAGTTCTTC
TRBV7-2,NA,NA,TRBJ2-1,CASSLGGTFNNEQFF,TGTGCCAGCAGCTTAGGGGGGACTTTTAACAATGAGCAGTTCTTC
TRBV5-1,TRBD2,NA,TRBJ2-7,CASSFTSGSEQYF,TGCGCCAGCAGCTTTACTAGCGGGAGCGAGCAGTACTTC
TRBV6-1,TRBD2,NA,TRBJ2-3,CASSEAFSSGGGGDTQYF,TGTGCCAGCAGTGAAGCCTTCTCGAGCGGGGGAGGTGGAGATACGCAGTATTTT
TRBV28,NA,NA,TRBJ1-5,CASGRSETRNQPQHF,TGTGCCAGCGGGAGGTCAGAAACACGCAATCAGCCCCAGCATTTT
TRBV19,NA,NA,TRBJ1-3,CASSIVQVPGNTIYF,TGTGCCAGTAGTATAGTCCAGGTTCCTGGAAACACCATATATTTT
TRBV18,TRBD1,NA,TRBJ2-3,CASSAITGVGTDTQYF,TGTGCCAGCTCAGCCATAACAGGGGTTGGGACAGATACGCAGTATTTT
TRBV3-1/TRBV3-2,NA,NA,TRBJ1-5,CASSPEGVRFQHF,TGTGCCAGCAGCCCTGAGGGAGTTCGATTCCAGCATTTT
TRBV29-1,NA,NA,TRBJ1-2,CSVPIPLGAGYTF,TGCAGCGTACCCATACCTTTGGGGGCTGGCTACACCTTC
TRBV21-1,NA,NA,TRBJ2-3,CASSGGPLAGTDTQYF,TGTGCCAGCTCAGGAGGTCCACTAGCGGGGACAGATACGCAGTATTTT
TRBV5-8,TRBD1,NA,TRBJ1-4,CASSFLGTGTDEKLFF,TGTGCCAGCAGCTTCCTAGGGACAGGCACGGATGAAAAACTGTTTTTT
TRBV6-6,TRBD1,NA,TRBJ2-2,CASSYSQGVAGGELFF,TGTGCCAGCAGTTACTCACAGGGGGTAGCTGGCGGGGAGCTGTTTTTT